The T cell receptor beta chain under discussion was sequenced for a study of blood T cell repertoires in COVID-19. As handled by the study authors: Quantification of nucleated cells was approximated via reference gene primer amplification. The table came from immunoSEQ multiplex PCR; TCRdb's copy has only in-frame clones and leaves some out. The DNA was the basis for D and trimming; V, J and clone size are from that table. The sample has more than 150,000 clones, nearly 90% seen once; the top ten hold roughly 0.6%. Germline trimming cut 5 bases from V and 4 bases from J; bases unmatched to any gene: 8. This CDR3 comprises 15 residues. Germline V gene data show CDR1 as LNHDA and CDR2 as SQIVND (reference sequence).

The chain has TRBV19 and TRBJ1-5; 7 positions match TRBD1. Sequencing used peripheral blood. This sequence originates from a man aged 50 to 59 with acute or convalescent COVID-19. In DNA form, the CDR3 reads TGTGCCAGTAGTCAACAGGGGCGCCGAAATCAGCCCCAGCATTTT. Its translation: CASSQQGRRNQPQHF.